This T cell receptor (beta chain) was captured by sequencing in a study of vaccination effects on CD4 cells after COVID-19. Comments on this clone: The antigen remains unidentified.

Sequencing used immunoSEQ multiplex PCR; TCRdb keeps in-frame clones, though not all of them. The sample consists of roughly 40,000 clones, 68% of them appearing once. Looked up from germline, CDR1 is SQVTM and CDR2 is ANQGSEA. V lost 6 bases and J 5 bases, leaving 16 bases between the germline ends. There are 13 residues in the CDR3. Following 10 days of culture, CD4+ T cells were isolated. Source: CD4+ T cells from PBMCs cultured without peptide, taken before COVID-19 vaccination. V gene TRBV29-1 combines with J gene TRBJ1-2, with a weak D call TRBD1 (6 bases). The origin of this receptor is a human donor who received a COVID-19 vaccine. CDR3 sequence: CSVRKGGDYGYTF. The CDR3 DNA follows: TGCAGCGTCCGAAAGGGGGGTGATTATGGCTACACCTTC.